These 22 T cell receptor beta chains were all obtained from the same sample, sequenced in a study of OX40 agonist ivuxolimab in advanced cancers. Clones were sequenced by immunoSEQ multiplex PCR, and TCRdb holds only the in-frame ones, with some missing. The data contain more than 80,000 clones, 91% of them seen just once; the ten biggest clones take up around 1.7%. This specimen consisted of CD4+ or CD8+ T cells sorted from blood, obtained in a trial of the OX40 agonist ivuxolimab. These TCRs come from an adult with an advanced solid tumor such as melanoma, head and neck, liver or kidney cancer.

This clone was seen more than once but under ten times. CDR3 DNA sequence: TGTGCCTGGAGTGTAGATATGAACACTGAAGCTTTCTTT. It encodes CAWSVDMNTEAFF. The chain combines TRBV30 with TRBJ1-1; D remains unclear. The germline CDR1 and CDR2 sequences are GTSNPN and SVGIG (reference sequence). The CDR3 runs 13 residues. The V gene lost 0 bases and the J gene lost 0 bases, with 5 bases spanning the gap.

This clone was found once. The chain links TRBV5-4 to TRBJ2-7, with 10 bases lining up with TRBD1. Germline V gives CDR1 SGHNT, CDR2 YYREEE (reference sequence). J lost 1 base, V lost 4 bases, and 8 bases had no gene match. The CDR3 covers 16 residues. As DNA, the CDR3 is TGTGCCAGCAGCCCGGGGGGGGACAGGGGATCCTACGAGCAGTACTTC. Residues: CASSPGGDRGSYEQYF.

The CDR3 protein is CASRPKTTLIPDRARELFF. Written as DNA, the CDR3 is TGTGCCAGCAGACCCAAAACGACCCTGATCCCGGATAGGGCCCGGGAGCTGTTTTTT. The rearrangement links TRBV28 to TRBJ2-2, with D hard to call. The germline V gene encodes CDR1 MDHEN and CDR2 SYDVKM. CDR3 size: 19 residues. Trimming cost V 6 bases and J 9 bases, with 32 bases left between them.

The genes are TRBV30 and TRBJ2-7, with D tentatively TRBD2 (7 bases). The V end was cut by 1 base, the J end by 9 bases, with 16 bases between. Germline V CDR1 and CDR2: GTSNPN, SVGIG (reference sequence). The CDR3 is made up of 13 amino acids. The CDR3 loop is CAWSGEGKGVQYF. CDR3 in DNA: TGTGCCTGGAGTGGGGAGGGGAAGGGGGTGCAGTACTTC.

This clone was seen a single time. CDR3 DNA sequence: TGCGCCAGCAGTGGACAGATCTACGAGCAGTACTTC. Translated: CASSGQIYEQYF. The rearrangement links TRBV10-2 to TRBJ2-7, with D possibly matching TRBD1 (5 bases). The CDR3 has 12 amino acids. CDR1 is WSHSY, CDR2 SAAADI, per germline. Trimming shortened V by 4 bases and J by 3 bases, and 7 bases separated the two germline ends.

This clone was counted between two and nine times. The genes are TRBV2 and TRBJ1-2, with 10 bases aligning to TRBD1. CDR3 length equals 14 residues. In germline, CDR1 is SNHLY, CDR2 FYNNEI. J was trimmed by 8 bases and V by 6 bases; bases with no gene match: 9. The DNA of the CDR3 is TGTGCCAGCAGATCCGGGACAGGGGTGGGCGGCTACACCTTC. Its translation: CASRSGTGVGGYTF.

The chain combines TRBV18 with TRBJ2-3, with no clear D. The V gene lost 4 bases and the J gene lost 4 bases, with 9 bases spanning the gap. CDR3 length equals 13 residues. Germline V gives CDR1 KGHSH, CDR2 LQKENI. The CDR3 reads CASSLNVADTQYF. As DNA, the CDR3 is TGTGCCAGCTCACTGAATGTTGCAGATACGCAGTATTTT.

The V and J genes are TRBV7-2 and TRBJ2-4, with TRBD2 matching over 7 bases. Germline CDR1 SGHTA, CDR2 FQGNSA. J gave up 9 bases and V 1 base, and 9 bases lay outside the gene matches. This CDR3 region has 15 residues. CDR3 sequence (DNA): TGTGCCAGCAGCTTAGGGGCCGTGCGGGAGAGCATTCAGTACTTC. This encodes CASSLGAVRESIQYF.

The gene calls are TRBV30 and TRBJ1-3; perhaps TRBD1 as D (6 bases). CDR1 GTSNPN and CDR2 SVGIG come from the germline V gene (reference sequence). Trimming removed 4 bases at V and 7 bases at J, with 17 bases between. The CDR3 consists of 14 residues. This chain's CDR3 is CAWNPTGSSNTIYF. The CDR3, as DNA: TGTGCCTGGAACCCAACAGGGTCGTCGAACACCATATATTTT.

The V call is TRBV10-3, the J call TRBJ2-7; 7 bases fit TRBD1. V dropped 7 bases and J dropped 1; count of bases not matched to a gene: 7. CDR1 ENHRY and CDR2 SYGVKD come from the germline V gene. This CDR3 region has 14 residues. CDR3 sequence (DNA): TGTGCCATCACCCCGGGACAGCTTTCCTACGAGCAGTACTTC. Its translation is CAITPGQLSYEQYF.

The gene calls are TRBV6-6 and TRBJ2-1; a possible D gene is TRBD2 (6 bases). V was shortened by 6 bases and J by 1 base, with 10 bases between the two germline ends. Per the germline V gene, CDR1 is MNHNY and CDR2 is SVGAGI (reference sequence). The CDR3 runs to 14 residues. CDR3: CASSLGTSYNEQFF. For the CDR3, the DNA is TGTGCCAGCAGCCTCGGGACTTCCTACAATGAGCAGTTCTTC.

V usage is TRBV18 and J usage is TRBJ2-1; 15 bases agree with TRBD2. Unmatched junction bases numbered 4, after V lost 3 bases and J lost 4 bases. This CDR3 is built from 17 residues. Per the germline V gene, CDR1 is KGHSH and CDR2 is LQKENI. The CDR3 sequence is CASSPRTSGGGYNEQFF. In DNA, the CDR3 is TGTGCCAGCTCACCTCGGACTAGCGGGGGGGGATACAATGAGCAGTTCTTC.

The V gene is TRBV6-5, the J gene TRBJ1-1; tentatively, D is TRBD1 (5 bases). The V gene's germline CDR1 is MNHEY and CDR2 SVGAGI. The V end lost 6 bases, the J end lost 1 base, and 12 bases lay between the germline ends. The CDR3 length is 14 residues. The CDR3 nucleotides read TGTGCCAGCAGGTCACCCACAGGGAACACTGAAGCTTTCTTT. Translating gives CASRSPTGNTEAFF.

The rearrangement uses TRBV7-9 and TRBJ1-2; D remains unclear. V shed 5 bases and J shed 0 bases, with 7 bases lying between them. The CDR3 length is 13 residues. In germline, CDR1 is SEHNR, CDR2 FQNEAQ (reference sequence). The CDR3 sequence: CASSRTANYGYTF. The CDR3 DNA follows: TGTGCCAGCAGCCGCACGGCTAACTATGGCTACACCTTC.

The gene calls are TRBV28 and TRBJ2-7, with 8 bases fitting TRBD1. Germline lookup yields CDR1 MDHEN and CDR2 SYDVKM. This CDR3 is built from 14 residues. Losses at the gene ends were 10 bases for V and 3 bases for J; bases not matched to a gene: 11. DNA of the CDR3: TGTGCCACCCTCCGTCCAGGGGGCCTCTACGAGCAGTACTTC. Protein product: CATLRPGGLYEQYF.

The chain employs TRBV5-1 and TRBJ2-5; TRBD2 aligns across 12 bases. The ends lost 0 bases at V and 2 bases at J; junction bases unmatched: 5. The CDR3 totals 17 residues. Germline V gene lookup returns CDR1 SGHRS and CDR2 YFSETQ. As DNA, the CDR3 is TGCGCCAGCAGCTTGGGTAGGACTAGCGGGATGCAAGAGACCCAGTACTTC. Translating gives CASSLGRTSGMQETQYF.

The CDR3 bases are TGTGCCTGGAGTCTAATCAGTGGGCAGGGAGCTTTCTTT. As protein: CAWSLISGQGAFF. The chain is built from TRBV30 and TRBJ1-1, with a possible D match to TRBD1 (5 bases). In germline, CDR1 is GTSNPN, CDR2 SVGIG (reference sequence). This CDR3 contains 13 residues. The germline V and J ends were trimmed by 2 bases and 10 bases, with 17 bases remaining between them.

V gene TRBV5-1 combines with J gene TRBJ2-1; TRBD2 matches 9 bases. The CDR3 consists of 14 residues. V shed 6 bases and J 8 bases; nucleotides not matched to a gene: 9. Germline V gene sequence: CDR1 SGHRS, CDR2 YFSETQ. The CDR3 loop reads CASKLLAGIDEQFF. CDR3 DNA sequence: TGCGCCAGCAAGTTGCTAGCGGGAATAGATGAGCAGTTCTTC.

In its sample, this clone was seen a few times. The V and J genes are TRBV5-8 and TRBJ1-4; the D gene is possibly TRBD1 (5 bases). The CDR3 covers 14 residues. The germline V gene encodes CDR1 SGHTS and CDR2 YDEGEE. V lost 3 bases and J lost 1, with 7 bases in between. This CDR3 is CASSSGLTNEKLFF. In DNA, the CDR3 is TGTGCCAGCAGCTCAGGGTTAACTAATGAAAAACTGTTTTTT.

The chain employs TRBV6-5 and TRBJ2-7; 9 bases line up with TRBD1. This CDR3 has 14 amino acids. Germline CDR1 and CDR2: MNHEY and SVGAGI. Trimming at V came to 2 bases and at J to 3 bases, leaving 2 bases not matched to a gene. CDR3 amino acids: CASSYAGQGYEQYF. DNA for the CDR3: TGTGCCAGCAGTTACGCGGGACAGGGCTACGAGCAGTACTTC.

The V and J genes are TRBV4-3 and TRBJ2-7, with D perhaps matching TRBD2 (6 bases). This CDR3 spans 14 amino acids. The germline gives CDR1 LGHNA, CDR2 YSLEER. Trimming pared 4 bases from V and 6 bases from J, leaving 16 bases between. The CDR3, as DNA: TGCGCCAGCAGCCTTCTCGGGGGAGCGGGCGAGCAGTACTTC. Translated: CASSLLGGAGEQYF.

CDR3 region: CASSEAGTGELFF. CDR3 nucleotide sequence: TGCGCCAGCAGCGAGGCAGGCACCGGGGAGCTGTTTTTT. The chain uses TRBV5-1 and TRBJ2-2; D is uncertain. Looked up from germline, CDR1 is SGHRS and CDR2 is YFSETQ. The CDR3 is 13 amino acids. The V end lost 4 bases, the J end lost 4 bases, and 8 bases lay between the germline ends.